This TCR beta chain is drawn from a study of a mutant IDH1 vaccine in newly diagnosed glioma (dated by TCRdb to the early 2020s). Regarding the study in general: In the chemotherapy-containing groups, vaccination started alongside temozolomide cycles, whereas in patients who had radiotherapy alone it started 4-6 weeks after radiotherapy. Prior to enrollment, standard therapy consisting of radiotherapy alone, temozolomide alone, or radiochemotherapy with temozolomide had been administered to patients, with the combination being received by most patients. Six visits were used for peripheral blood collection: V03 (baseline), V05, V07, V10, V12 and V13. Of the approximately 33 patients who were treated, around 62% were male and around 40% were female, and the mean age was around 40 years. Longitudinal TCRB deep sequencing was done for 25 treated patients, wherever samples were available for exploratory analyses. The week-35 safety follow-up took place at visit V12, and the week-47 end of study took place at visit V13.

Findings and caveats that apply to the study as a whole: Availability determined which PBMC samples were chosen for TCRB deep sequencing. Pseudoprogression appeared unrelated to alterations in the top peripheral T cell clonotypes detected by TCRB sequencing. The authors stated that sample limitations prevented analyses of patient blood samples from being reproduced. Immune responses induced by the vaccine were seen in 93.3% of patients across multiple MHC alleles.

This clone was recorded a few times. Its antigen is unknown. No base quality values were provided; no much bigger clone lies one nucleotide off. This specimen's time point label, per the study, means: week 35, safety follow-up. Each vaccine dose, consisting of 300 ug of a 20-mer mutant IDH1 peptide in Montanide, was administered subcutaneously with topical imiquimod. Patients were given eight vaccinations, in weeks 1, 3, 5, 7, 11, 15, 19 and 23, which matched visits V03 through V10. The donors had newly diagnosed IDH1-mutant astrocytomas of WHO grade 3 or 4 that showed loss of nuclear ATRX. The samples were drawn from NOA16, a multicentre, single-arm, open-label phase I trial in Germany that tested a mutant IDH1 peptide vaccine in humans for the first time. Genomic DNA for TCRB sequencing was extracted from EDTA blood using the DNeasy Blood and Tissue Kit. Libraries came from the immunoSEQ multiplex PCR assay. Rearranged TCR beta chain sequences were amplified using the hsTCRB Kit according to the manufacturer's protocol. TCRB libraries were sequenced on an Illumina MiSeq. The paper's data handling went like this. Demultiplexing, trimming and gene mapping were performed with the kit vendor's proprietary platform. TCRdb holds this immuneACCESS table with in-frame rearrangements only. Some clones are missing; in checked studies, unresolved V genes explain under half, and the rest has no known cause. V and J calls and clone size are copied from that table; D and trimming were computed from the DNA. This sample gives around 50,000 clones in total; 65% to 85% of them show up just once. The ten largest clones take up less than 7.5% of the sample.

Measured from the cysteine to the phenylalanine, the CDR3 is 17 residues long. The DNA shown is the 51-base CDR3, in frame from base 1. Here V drops 5 bases and J drops 5 bases, and the junction holds 13 bases not matched to any gene. For CDR1 and CDR2, the germline V gene (reference sequence) lists SEHNR and FQNEAQ. The source material was PBMCs, sampled from a glioma patient whose treatment included an IDH1 peptide vaccine. This TCR was sampled from a man aged 40-49 years with glioma. The chain is assembled from TRBV7-9 and TRBJ2-2; TRBD2 aligns with 8 central bases. CDR3 protein: CASSLLTPGGATGELFF. At the DNA level, the sequence is TGTGCCAGCAGCCTACTCACCCCGGGGGGGGCGACCGGGGAGCTGTTTTTT.